This T cell receptor beta chain was documented in a study of T cell responses to AZD1222 COVID-19 vaccine. Study context: Second doses at about 4 or about 12 weeks were pooled.

Study-wide findings and caveats: Clonal diversity may have been underestimated, and the donors were mostly white British, with more females than males.

Profiled with immunoSEQ multiplex PCR; TCRdb holds only in-frame clones, not every one. The sample yields 100,000 to 150,000 clones, 88% seen once. With regard to this clone: The antigen remains unidentified.

Germline CDR1 reads MNHNS; CDR2 reads SASEGT. The V segment lost 3 bases and the J segment 5 bases; nucleotides outside the gene matches: 2. This CDR3 spans 16 amino acids. The gene calls are TRBV6-1 and TRBJ2-3, with 16 nucleotides matching TRBD2. The receptor was isolated from an adult in good health. Sequences were derived from peripheral blood, sampled on day 0 of AZD1222 vaccination. CDR3 region: CASSEGLAGGIDTQYF. CDR3 coding DNA: TGTGCCAGCAGTGAGGGACTAGCGGGGGGGATAGATACGCAGTATTTT.